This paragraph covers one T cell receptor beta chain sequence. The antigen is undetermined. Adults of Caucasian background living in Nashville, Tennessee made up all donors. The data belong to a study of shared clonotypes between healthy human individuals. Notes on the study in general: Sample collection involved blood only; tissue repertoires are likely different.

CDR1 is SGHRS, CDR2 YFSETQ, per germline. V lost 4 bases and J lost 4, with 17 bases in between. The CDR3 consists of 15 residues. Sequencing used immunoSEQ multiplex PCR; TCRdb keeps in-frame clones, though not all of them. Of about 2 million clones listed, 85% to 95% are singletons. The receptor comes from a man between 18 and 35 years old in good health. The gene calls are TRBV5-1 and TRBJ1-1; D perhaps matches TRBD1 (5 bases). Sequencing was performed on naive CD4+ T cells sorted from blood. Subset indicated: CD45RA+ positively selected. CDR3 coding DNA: TGCGCCAGCAGCCCGGAGCCAGGGCTGAGCACTGAAGCTTTCTTT. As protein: CASSPEPGLSTEAFF.